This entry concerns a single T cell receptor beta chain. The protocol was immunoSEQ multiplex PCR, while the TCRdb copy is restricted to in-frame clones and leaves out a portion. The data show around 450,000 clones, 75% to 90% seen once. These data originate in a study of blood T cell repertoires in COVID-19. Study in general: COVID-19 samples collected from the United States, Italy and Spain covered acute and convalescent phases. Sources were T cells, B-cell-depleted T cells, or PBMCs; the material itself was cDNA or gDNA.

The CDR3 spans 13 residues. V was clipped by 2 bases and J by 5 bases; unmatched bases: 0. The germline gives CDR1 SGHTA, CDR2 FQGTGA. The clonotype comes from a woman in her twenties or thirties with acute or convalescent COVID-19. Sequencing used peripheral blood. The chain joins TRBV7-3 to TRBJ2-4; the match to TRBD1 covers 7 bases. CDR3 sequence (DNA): TGTGCCAGCAGCTTAGACAGGGAAAACATTCAGTACTTC. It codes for CASSLDRENIQYF.